Below, one T cell receptor beta chain is given with its context. Its antigen is unidentified. Alongside a J-beta primer mix, a sample-barcoded 5' primer served in a second PCR lasting roughly 7 to 11 cycles. A tag from a template-switch adaptor with 12 random nucleotides marked each cDNA molecule. One entry per CDR3 protein, called by TCRdb with MiXCR from the 5' RACE reads. Of some 1.4 million distinct CDR3 sequences in the sample, about 43% were seen once. Germline CDR1 SQVTM, CDR2 ANQGSEA. The CDR3 covers 13 residues. V dropped 7 bases and J dropped 8; count of bases not matched to a gene: 9. This entry comes from a study of blood T cells in healthy people across ages. Study-wide results and caveats: With unsorted PBMCs, a conclusive comparison of naive versus antigen-experienced cells was not possible.

Each sample used at least 7 million PBMCs. Sequencing used blood. The chain uses TRBV29-1 and TRBJ2-1; the match to TRBD1 covers 9 bases. This receptor was obtained from a woman younger than 35 in good health. The CDR3: CSAVQGASDEQFF. The CDR3 nucleotides are TGCAGCGCCGTACAGGGGGCAAGCGATGAGCAGTTCTTC.